This T cell receptor beta chain is from a study of cytomegalovirus exposure and HLA in healthy donors. This CDR3 region has 14 residues. V lost 1 base to trimming and J lost 8 bases, with 11 bases between them. Germline CDR1 SEHNR, CDR2 FQNEAQ (reference sequence). Study-wide results and limits: Earlier analysis looked at TCR beta V segments, and most were productive about 87% or about 30% of the time.

Comments on this clone: Its antigen is unknown.

Use of 60 Vbeta and 13 Jbeta primers characterized the PCR. Profiled with immunoSEQ multiplex PCR; TCRdb holds only in-frame clones, not every one. The sample has roughly 120,000 clones, 81% seen once; the top ten hold around 4.2%. This chain connects TRBV7-9 to TRBJ1-4; tentatively, D is TRBD1 (6 bases). The specimen was PBMCs. The TCR comes from a young woman in good health and CMV-seronegative. As DNA, the CDR3 is TGTGCCAGCAGCTTAGACAGGGAGGGCGAAAAACTGTTTTTT. Translation gives CASSLDREGEKLFF.